This T cell receptor beta chain was observed in a study of spatial heterogeneity in lung cancer. CDR3 size: 16 residues. Germline lookup yields CDR1 MNHEY and CDR2 SVGEGT. The ends lost 5 bases at V and 0 bases at J; junction bases unmatched: 7. Comments on this clonotype: Found in a library prepared for alpha chains, this beta chain is an off-target read, and its abundance has little meaning.

Time point described: sample taken at primary tumor resection. No cells were sorted before sequencing. The whole RNA sequenced was extracted from tumor, nontumor lung or frozen PBMC. The library protocol tagged each TCR cDNA with a unique molecular identifier. TCRdb independently ran MiXCR on the 5' RACE reads; one entry per CDR3 protein. The sample gives about 3,300 distinct CDR3 sequences, approximately 30% of which show up once; more than 35% is in the top ten. The sequenced sample was PBMCs, obtained at surgery. The chain joins TRBV6-2 or TRBV6-3 to TRBJ2-1, with TRBD2 identical over 7 bases. This TCR came from a female donor with early-stage non-small cell lung cancer. The CDR3 region is CASSNPGTTSYNEQFF. The CDR3 DNA reads as TGTGCCAGCAGTAACCCCGGGACTACCTCCTACAATGAGCAGTTCTTC.